This T cell receptor beta chain was sequenced during a study of T cells expressing NK-cell markers. For the study at large: Repertoire data for TCR beta were derived from sorted T cells (CD3+CD56+NKG2C+, CD3+CD56+NKG2C- and CD3+CD56-NKG2C+). Study-level findings and limits: Dominant NKG2C+ clonotypes made up about 1.0-7.5% of CD8+ T cells in more than 5 donors. Expanded clones of NKG2C+ T cells had an unclear HCMV specificity. A handful of donors showed these clonotypes also leading the CD3+CD56-NKG2C+ fraction.

Note on this clonotype: As yet, its antigen is unknown.

The germline V gene has CDR1 LGHDT and CDR2 YNNKEL (reference sequence). The CDR3 is 14 amino acids. TCRdb re-called the 5' RACE reads; one entry per CDR3 protein, DNA not given. The sample table sets out more than 400,000 distinct CDR3 sequences. This TCR derives from a woman between 18 and 75 years old in good health. The rearrangement uses TRBV3-1 and TRBJ2-5; TCRdb indicates TRBD1, and absent DNA this call remains unverified. The source material was blood T cells: a sorted CD56 or NKG2C T cell subset, CD4+ or CD8+ T cells, or bulk PBMC T cells (not recorded which). This CDR3 reads CASRQTGGRETQYF.